Below are 26 T cell receptor beta chains sequenced from a single sample in a study of shared clonotypes between healthy human individuals. The repertoire was sequenced with immunoSEQ multiplex PCR; TCRdb's copy has only in-frame clones and lacks some. The sample carries 150,000 to 200,000 clones, 66% recorded once. The material sequenced was memory CD4+ T cells sorted from blood. Subset here: CD45RA-negative fraction. These receptors all stem from a man aged 25 to 45 in good health.

The chain employs TRBV6-1 and TRBJ2-7; D is undetermined. There are 13 residues in the CDR3. V was cut by 2 bases and J by 0 bases, with 5 bases left in between. CDR1 and CDR2 (germline): MNHNS, SASEGT. The CDR3 nucleotides are TGTGCCAGCAGTGAAAACACCTCCTACGAGCAGTACTTC. The encoded protein is CASSENTSYEQYF.

The V gene is TRBV7-9, the J gene TRBJ2-1, with TRBD2 identical over 8 bases. The CDR3 contains 15 residues. The V gene's germline CDR1 is SEHNR and CDR2 FQNEAQ (reference sequence). Trimming removed 5 bases from V and 4 bases from J; junction bases left unmatched: 7. The CDR3 region is CASSRGLGLYNEQFF. CDR3 coding DNA: TGTGCCAGCAGCAGGGGACTAGGCCTTTACAATGAGCAGTTCTTC. The variable domain in full, completed from reference TRBV7-9 and TRBJ2-1, reads DTGVSQNPRHKITKRGQNVTFRCDPISEHNRLYWYRQTLGQGPEFLTYFQNEAQLEKSRLLSDRFSAERPKGSFSTLEIQRTEQGDSAMYLCASSRGLGLYNEQFFGPGTRLTVL.

This clone appeared a few times. Other DNA sequences within the sample encode an identical CDR3. The chain links TRBV7-2 to TRBJ1-5; maybe TRBD1 (6 bases). The V end was cut by 1 base, the J end by 6 bases, with 7 bases between. In germline, CDR1 is SGHTA, CDR2 FQGNSA. This CDR3 is built from 13 residues. CDR3 sequence: CASSLDRVQPQHF. CDR3 nucleotide sequence: TGTGCCAGCAGCTTAGACAGGGTTCAGCCCCAGCATTTT.

This chain connects TRBV5-1 to TRBJ2-3; no clear D gene. Germline assignment: CDR1 SGHRS and CDR2 YFSETQ. The ends were cut back, 0 bases at V and 2 bases at J, with 10 bases in the middle. This CDR3 spans 15 amino acids. The CDR3 region has the DNA TGCGCCAGCAGCTTGGTATCTGATAACACAGATACGCAGTATTTT. It encodes CASSLVSDNTDTQYF. Complete variable domain (other parts from reference TRBV5-1 and TRBJ2-3): KAGVTQTPRYLIKTRGQQVTLSCSPISGHRSVSWYQQTPGQGLQFLFEYFSETQRNKGNFPGRFSGRQFSNSRSEMNVSTLELGDSALYLCASSLVSDNTDTQYFGPGTRLTVL.

The chain combines TRBV18 with TRBJ2-7; 7 nucleotides match TRBD2. Germline CDR1 is KGHSH and CDR2 is LQKENI. V trimming: 0 bases; J trimming: 5 bases; junction bases outside the gene matches: 7. This CDR3 is built from 15 residues. The DNA for the CDR3 is TGTGCCAGCTCACCACCTCTGGGAGGGATCGACGAGCAGTACTTC. Protein product: CASSPPLGGIDEQYF.

The chain joins TRBV10-2 to TRBJ2-3, with D unresolved. The CDR3 runs to 11 residues. The V end was cut by 10 bases, the J end by 7 bases, with 12 bases between. Germline CDR1 and CDR2: WSHSY and SAAADI. DNA for the CDR3: TGCGCCACCCAGTTGGGAAATACGCAGTATTTT. It yields the protein CATQLGNTQYF.

A few counts support this clone. CDR3 region: CASRGLRTEAFF. The DNA for the CDR3 is TGTGCTAGTAGGGGGTTACGCACTGAAGCTTTCTTT. This sequence joins TRBV12-5 and TRBJ1-1; D may be TRBD1 (6 bases). V was clipped by 8 bases and J by 4 bases, with 11 bases between them. The CDR3 covers 12 residues. CDR1 and CDR2 (germline): LGHNT, FRNRAP.

The chain is built from TRBV28 and TRBJ2-7; D gene ambiguous. CDR1 is MDHEN and CDR2 is SYDVKM in the germline V gene. V gave up 1 base and J gave up 2 bases, with 3 bases separating them. The CDR3 loop spans 12 amino acids. In nucleotides, the CDR3 is TGTGCCAGCAGTTTATTAGCCTACGAGCAGTACTTC. Translating gives CASSLLAYEQYF. The entire variable domain, with the rest obtained from reference TRBV28 and TRBJ2-7, is as follows: DVKVTQSSRYLVKRTGEKVFLECVQDMDHENMFWYRQDPGLGLRLIYFSYDVKMKEKGDIPEGYSVSREKKERFSLILESASTNQTSMYLCASSLLAYEQYFGPGTRLTVT.

The CDR3 protein is CASSARQGPADTQYF. CDR3 bases: TGTGCCAGCAGCGCACGACAGGGTCCCGCAGATACGCAGTATTTT. The V call is TRBV7-2, the J call TRBJ2-3, with TRBD1 matching over 7 bases. Per the germline V gene, CDR1 is SGHTA and CDR2 is FQGNSA. The V gene end was trimmed by 5 bases and the J gene end by 4 bases; junction bases not matched to a gene: 9. The CDR3 is 15 amino acids.

Of note for this clone: Other DNA variants within this sample encode the same CDR3. The genes are TRBV5-1 and TRBJ2-2; 14 bases agree with TRBD2. The CDR3 has 17 residues. The V and J ends lost 4 bases and 5 bases, in that order; junction bases with no gene match: 7. Germline V CDR1 and CDR2: SGHRS, YFSETQ. CDR3 residues: CASSPGLAGVGTGELFF. The CDR3 bases are TGCGCCAGCAGCCCGGGACTAGCGGGAGTAGGTACCGGGGAGCTGTTTTTT.

CDR3 nucleotides: TGTGCCAGCCGTTCCAGCTCCGGGCAGCCCCAGCATTTT. It encodes CASRSSSGQPQHF. The genes are TRBV2 and TRBJ1-5; no firm D call. CDR3 length: 13 amino acids. Germline V CDR1 and CDR2: SNHLY, FYNNEI. V was shortened by 8 bases and J by 7 bases, with 15 bases between the two germline ends. Full variable domain (rest looked up from reference TRBV2 and TRBJ1-5): EPEVTQTPSHQVTQMGQEVILRCVPISNHLYFYWYRQILGQKVEFLVSFYNNEISEKSEIFDDQFSVERPDGSNFTLKIRSTKLEDSAMYFCASRSSSGQPQHFGDGTRLSIL.

The V and J genes are TRBV7-6 and TRBJ2-3; TRBD2 matches at 10 bases. V dropped 2 bases and J dropped 2; count of bases not matched to a gene: 7. The CDR3 is 17 amino acids. Germline V lookup: CDR1 SGHVS, CDR2 FNYEAQ. The CDR3 loop reads CASSLLGLAALTDTQYF. DNA of the CDR3: TGTGCCAGCAGCTTACTCGGACTAGCGGCCCTCACAGATACGCAGTATTTT. The whole variable domain, remainder taken from reference TRBV7-6 and TRBJ2-3, is GAGVSQSPRYKVTKRGQDVALRCDPISGHVSLYWYRQALGQGPEFLTYFNYEAQQDKSGLPNDRFSAERPEGSISTLTIQRTEQRDSAMYRCASSLLGLAALTDTQYFGPGTRLTVL.

V gene TRBV7-2 combines with J gene TRBJ2-1; D might be TRBD1 or TRBD2, each matching 5 bases. With 4 bases removed from V and 3 bases from J, the gap between germline ends came to 13 bases. CDR3 length: 15 amino acids. Germline assignment: CDR1 SGHTA and CDR2 FQGNSA. The CDR3, as DNA: TGTGCCAGCAGCTCAGGGAGAAGCTACTACAATGAGCAGTTCTTC. It codes for CASSSGRSYYNEQFF.

V usage is TRBV5-4 and J usage is TRBJ2-5; D possibly corresponds to TRBD2 (5 bases). The CDR3 spans 17 residues. V lost 4 bases to trimming and J lost 2 bases, with 21 bases between them. CDR1 is SGHNT, CDR2 YYREEE, per germline (reference sequence). The DNA for the CDR3 is TGTGCCAGCAGCGACCTCATGAGGGAGATGAATCAAGAGACCCAGTACTTC. This sequence encodes CASSDLMREMNQETQYF.

The chain is built from TRBV7-2 and TRBJ2-5, with 7 bases aligning to TRBD1. V trimming: 5 bases; J trimming: 1 base; junction bases outside the gene matches: 7. The CDR3 extends over 15 amino acids. Germline V gene lookup returns CDR1 SGHTA and CDR2 FQGNSA. CDR3: CASSPTGFTQETQYF. In DNA, the CDR3 is TGTGCCAGCAGCCCGACAGGGTTTACCCAAGAGACCCAGTACTTC.

This clone has only a few counts. The genes are TRBV2 and TRBJ1-3; D remains unclear. The CDR3 length is 15 residues. Trimming left V 6 bases short and J 1 base short, with 13 bases between. In germline, CDR1 is SNHLY, CDR2 FYNNEI. The chain's CDR3 is CASRPSISSGNTIYF. CDR3 bases: TGTGCCAGCAGGCCCTCCATAAGTTCTGGAAACACCATATATTTT.

The chain links TRBV7-9 to TRBJ2-3; D is possibly TRBD2 (5 bases). V was shortened by 5 bases and J by 6 bases, with 9 bases between the two germline ends. This CDR3 region has 12 residues. CDR1 is SEHNR, CDR2 FQNEAQ, per germline (reference sequence). The CDR3 sequence is CASSEGWDTQYF. The CDR3 bases are TGTGCCAGCAGCGAGGGCTGGGATACGCAGTATTTT.

In this sample, this clone turned up a few times. The V and J genes are TRBV19 and TRBJ1-2, with a possible D match to TRBD1 (5 bases). CDR1 is LNHDA and CDR2 is SQIVND in the germline V gene (reference sequence). This CDR3 contains 15 residues. Trimming cost V 4 bases and J 7 bases, with 19 bases left between them. CDR3 amino acids: CASSTNGHGEVGYTF. The CDR3, as DNA: TGTGCCAGTAGTACCAACGGACACGGCGAAGTTGGCTACACCTTC.

The chain has TRBV5-1 and TRBJ2-5, with D possibly called TRBD1 or TRBD2 (7 bases each). The germline gives CDR1 SGHRS, CDR2 YFSETQ. V was clipped by 8 bases and J by 5 bases, with 16 bases between them. The CDR3 length is 13 residues. The CDR3: CASTTGEGETQYF. CDR3 DNA sequence: TGCGCCAGTACCACAGGGGAGGGTGAGACCCAGTACTTC.

V is TRBV20-1 and J is TRBJ2-5, with D unclear. CDR3 length: 11 residues. V was pared by 4 bases and J by 5 bases, with 8 bases between. Germline CDR1 reads DFQATT; CDR2 reads SNEGSKA (reference sequence). The CDR3 protein is CSAKNGETQYF. The CDR3 DNA reads TGCAGTGCTAAAAACGGCGAGACCCAGTACTTC.

This chain links TRBV7-2 with TRBJ2-7, with 11 positions matching TRBD2. The CDR3 has 19 amino acids. V lost 0 bases and J lost 0; bases outside the gene matches: 10. Per germline, CDR1 SGHTA and CDR2 FQGNSA. Written as DNA, the CDR3 is TGTGCCAGCAGCTTAGCTTTTAGCGGGAGGGCCAGAGGCTCCTACGAGCAGTACTTC. This encodes CASSLAFSGRARGSYEQYF.

Points on this clone: Other DNA sequences in this specimen translate into the identical CDR3. This chain joins TRBV5-1 and TRBJ1-4; possibly TRBD1 for D (5 bases). This CDR3 comprises 14 residues. Trimming took off 3 bases at V and 1 base at J, with 7 bases between the two ends. Germline V gene sequence: CDR1 SGHRS, CDR2 YFSETQ. Here the CDR3 DNA reads TGCGCCAGCAGCTGGGGGATAACTAATGAAAAACTGTTTTTT. It specifies CASSWGITNEKLFF. Full variable domain (outside the CDR3, taken from reference TRBV5-1 and TRBJ1-4): KAGVTQTPRYLIKTRGQQVTLSCSPISGHRSVSWYQQTPGQGLQFLFEYFSETQRNKGNFPGRFSGRQFSNSRSEMNVSTLELGDSALYLCASSWGITNEKLFFGSGTQLSVL.

The gene calls are TRBV5-1 and TRBJ2-7, with a tentative D call TRBD1 (5 bases). CDR3 size: 17 residues. CDR1 is SGHRS and CDR2 is YFSETQ in the germline V gene. The germline V and J ends were trimmed by 3 bases and 6 bases, with 25 bases remaining between them. CDR3 loop: CASSSRIRDRAAGEQYF. The CDR3 coding sequence is TGCGCCAGCAGCTCGAGAATCAGGGATCGTGCTGCCGGCGAGCAGTACTTC.

The rearrangement joins TRBV28 to TRBJ2-7; TRBD1 is a possible D gene (5 bases). The V end was cut by 4 bases, the J end by 9 bases, with 19 bases between. The CDR3 covers 14 residues. CDR1 is MDHEN and CDR2 is SYDVKM in the germline V gene. CDR3 sequence: CASSSTIAGLRQYF. The CDR3 coding sequence is TGTGCCAGCAGTTCCACGATCGCAGGGCTACGGCAGTACTTC.

This clone was detected a few times. The DNA of the CDR3 is TGTGCCAGCAGGTACAGCGTGCGGGGGGCTGGCACAGATACGCAGTATTTT. It specifies CASRYSVRGAGTDTQYF. The chain joins TRBV27 to TRBJ2-3, with 8 bases fitting TRBD2. Losses at the gene ends were 6 bases for V and 1 base for J; bases not matched to a gene: 12. From germline, CDR1 is MNHEY and CDR2 SMNVEV (reference sequence). The CDR3 totals 17 residues.

The chain employs TRBV5-6 and TRBJ2-3; 11 bases map to TRBD1. Germline V CDR1 and CDR2: SGHDT, YYEEEE. This CDR3 has 15 amino acids. V was pared by 4 bases and J by 2 bases, with 3 bases of the junction left unmatched. The CDR3 here is CASSPGQGVTDTQYF. CDR3 DNA: TGTGCCAGCAGCCCGGGACAGGGGGTCACAGATACGCAGTATTTT. Complete variable domain (other parts from reference TRBV5-6 and TRBJ2-3): DAGVTQSPTHLIKTRGQQVTLRCSPKSGHDTVSWYQQALGQGPQFIFQYYEEEERQRGNFPDRFSGHQFPNYSSELNVNALLLGDSALYLCASSPGQGVTDTQYFGPGTRLTVL.